One and the same sample provided the 29 T cell receptor beta chains below, sequenced in a study of T-cell reconstitution after alpha-beta-depleted transplantation in children. The library targeted TCRbeta and was prepared with unique molecular identifiers. TCRdb itself ran the PCR reads through MiXCR, one entry per CDR3 protein. This table has roughly 790,000 distinct CDR3 sequences, about 15% appearing once. This specimen was PBMCs, mostly from graft donor cells, taken 360 days after TCRalphabeta/CD19-depleted stem cell transplant. The source of these receptors is a male patient younger than 18 who had a stem cell transplant for acute lymphoblastic leukemia, so the T cells may come from the graft donor.

The rearrangement uses TRBV29-1 and TRBJ2-3; 7 positions agree with TRBD2. Germline lookup yields CDR1 SQVTM and CDR2 ANQGSEA. Trimming removed 6 bases from V and 10 bases from J; junction bases left unmatched: 19. The CDR3 totals 15 residues. This CDR3 is CSVAKRLATPWAQYF. The CDR3 DNA is TGCAGCGTCGCGAAACGACTAGCCACCCCCTGGGCGCAGTATTTT.

The chain carries TRBV5-1 and TRBJ2-3, with D possibly TRBD1 on 6 matching bases. Germline CDR1 reads SGHRS; CDR2 reads YFSETQ. V dropped 1 base and J dropped 3 bases, with 15 bases sitting between them. The CDR3 runs to 16 residues. The CDR3 DNA follows: TGCGCCAGCAGCTTGACCTCAAACAGGGAAACAGATACGCAGTATTTT. Protein: CASSLTSNRETDTQYF.

This clonotype has more than one count but fewer than ten. This chain joins TRBV7-8 and TRBJ1-1; TRBD1 might be the D (5 bases). This CDR3 contains 15 residues. V lost 1 base and J 3 bases, leaving 12 bases between the germline ends. From germline, CDR1 is SGHVS and CDR2 FQNEAQ. CDR3 DNA: TGTGCCAGCAGCTTAGAACCCAGGGTGCACACTGAAGCTTTCTTT. Translated: CASSLEPRVHTEAFF.

J is TRBJ1-3 and V is TRBV28, with D unclear. CDR1 MDHEN and CDR2 SYDVKM come from the germline V gene. This CDR3 has 14 residues. Trimming stripped 1 base from V and 0 bases from J, with 4 bases between. The CDR3 coding sequence is TGTGCCAGCAGTTTATCCCTCTCTGGAAACACCATATATTTT. This translates into CASSLSLSGNTIYF.

Here the CDR3 DNA reads TGCGCCAGCAGCGTGATCGACAGGAGGGCAACCTACGAGCAGTACTTC. Amino acids: CASSVIDRRATYEQYF. The chain recombines TRBV5-1 with TRBJ2-7; D possibly matches TRBD1 or TRBD2 (6 bases each). Germline lookup yields CDR1 SGHRS and CDR2 YFSETQ. V was trimmed by 4 bases and J by 2 bases, leaving 19 bases between them. The CDR3 covers 16 residues.

This clonotype occurred many times. The V call is TRBV12-3 or TRBV12-4, the J call TRBJ1-5; 8 bases agree with TRBD1. J gave up 1 base and V 6 bases, and 8 bases lay outside the gene matches. The CDR3 is made up of 16 amino acids. The CDR3 loop is CASSKDRALSNQPQHF. The CDR3 DNA sequence: TGTGCCAGCAGCAAGGACAGGGCCTTAAGCAATCAGCCCCAGCATTTT.

This clonotype was seen at least ten times. The genes are TRBV27 and TRBJ2-7; possibly TRBD2 for D (5 bases). Deletions cut 6 bases from V and 6 bases from J, with 12 bases between. Germline V CDR1 and CDR2: MNHEY, SMNVEV (reference sequence). This CDR3 is built from 12 residues. The DNA of the CDR3 is TGTGCCAGCAGCTCTGGAGGTCTCGAGCAGTACTTC. Translating it yields CASSSGGLEQYF.

CDR3 DNA: TGTGCCATCAGTCCGGGGACAGGGAAAGCTAACTATGGCTACACCTTC. Translating gives CAISPGTGKANYGYTF. The chain is built from TRBV10-3 and TRBJ1-2; 9 nucleotides agree with TRBD1. Germline V lookup: CDR1 ENHRY, CDR2 SYGVKD. After removal of 5 bases from V and 0 bases from J, the junction contained 7 bases not matched to a gene. The length of the CDR3 is 16 residues.

The chain has TRBV4-1 and TRBJ2-5; 11 nucleotides agree with TRBD2. The J segment lost 2 bases and the V segment lost 5 bases, leaving 4 bases of the junction unmatched. The CDR3 extends over 15 amino acids. Germline CDR1 and CDR2: MGHRA and YSYEKL. CDR3 amino acids: CASSYRLAGQETQYF. The CDR3 DNA sequence: TGCGCCAGCAGCTACCGACTAGCGGGACAAGAGACCCAGTACTTC.

This clonotype showed up just a few times. This sequence joins TRBV6-1 and TRBJ2-7, with D tentatively TRBD1 (5 bases). The CDR3 covers 13 residues. The V end was cut by 3 bases, the J end by 1 base, with 7 bases between. Per germline, CDR1 MNHNS and CDR2 SASEGT. This CDR3 is CASSDRASYEQYF. The CDR3 DNA is TGTGCCAGCAGTGACAGGGCTTCCTACGAGCAGTACTTC.

The chain links TRBV25-1 to TRBJ2-3; tentative D call: TRBD2 (5 bases). From germline, CDR1 is MGHDK and CDR2 SYGVNS. The length of the CDR3 is 14 residues. V was cut by 5 bases and J by 2 bases, with 11 bases left in between. The CDR3, as DNA: TGTGCCAGCAGTTGGGAGTCCTACACAGATACGCAGTATTTT. It codes for CASSWESYTDTQYF.

This clonotype was counted ten times or more. The genes are TRBV20-1 and TRBJ2-5; tentatively, D is TRBD2 (5 bases). The V end lost 2 bases, the J end lost 2 bases, and 12 bases lay between the germline ends. Germline V gene sequence: CDR1 DFQATT, CDR2 SNEGSKA (reference sequence). There are 14 residues in the CDR3. The CDR3 DNA follows: TGCAGTGCTAGACAGCTAGCTTTTCAAGAGACCCAGTACTTC. The encoded protein is CSARQLAFQETQYF.

This clonotype appeared many times. One end of the junction is discordant with germline, which a read error may explain. This chain uses TRBV5-1 with TRBJ1-2, with 7 bases lining up with TRBD1. CDR1 and CDR2 (germline): SGHRS, YFSETQ. This CDR3 has 13 residues. CDR3 in amino acids: CASSLQGNYGYTF. The CDR3 nucleotides are TGTGCCAGCAGTTTACAGGGGAACTATGGCTACACCTTC.

The chain employs TRBV10-3 and TRBJ2-7; TRBD2 is a possible D gene (6 bases). V was clipped by 10 bases and J by 9 bases, with 22 bases between them. The germline gives CDR1 ENHRY, CDR2 SYGVKD. The length of the CDR3 is 13 residues. The CDR3, as DNA: TGTGCCACCGGCTCGGGGGAATGCGTGGGGCAGTACTTC. Amino acids: CATGSGECVGQYF.

The V and J genes are TRBV7-8 and TRBJ2-1; D remains unclear. CDR1 and CDR2 from the germline V gene are SGHVS and FQNEAQ. Between the trimmed V and J ends, which lost 5 bases and 12 bases, there was a span of 17 bases. The CDR3 runs 13 residues. This CDR3 is CASSLRDPRLQFF. CDR3 nucleotide sequence: TGTGCCAGCAGCCTTAGAGATCCCCGCCTGCAGTTCTTC. The full variable domain, with the rest looked up from reference TRBV7-8 and TRBJ2-1, is GAGVSQSPRYKVAKRGQDVALRCDPISGHVSLFWYQQALGQGPEFLTYFQNEAQLDKSGLPSDRFFAERPEGSVSTLKIQRTQQEDSAVYLCASSLRDPRLQFFGPGTRLTVL.

This clonotype has a handful of counts. With a much larger clone just one base away, this may be a read error. V usage is TRBV29-1 and J usage is TRBJ2-3; no reliable D call. V was clipped by 6 bases and J by 0 bases, with 4 bases between them. CDR1 and CDR2 from the germline V gene are SQVTM and ANQGSEA. The CDR3 runs 11 residues. The CDR3 sequence is CSVPSTDTQYF. The CDR3 nucleotides read TGCAGCGTCCCGAGCACAGATACGCAGTATTTT.

This clonotype was detected only once. V is TRBV5-4 and J is TRBJ2-1; 8 bases agree with TRBD2. The V gene's germline CDR1 is SGHNT and CDR2 YYREEE (reference sequence). CDR3 length equals 17 residues. The J segment lost 0 bases and the V segment lost 0 bases, leaving 5 bases of the junction unmatched. The CDR3 region is CASSLGLAGFSYNEQFF. The CDR3 coding sequence is TGTGCCAGCAGCTTGGGGCTAGCGGGTTTCTCCTACAATGAGCAGTTCTTC.

V gene TRBV10-3 combines with J gene TRBJ2-1; D perhaps matches TRBD2 (5 bases). The CDR3 has 14 amino acids. With 3 bases removed from V and 3 bases from J, the gap between germline ends came to 9 bases. Germline CDR1 reads ENHRY; CDR2 reads SYGVKD. In nucleotides, the CDR3 is TGTGCCATCAGTGAAGAGGGAGACTACAATGAGCAGTTCTTC. This encodes CAISEEGDYNEQFF.

The V gene is TRBV6-1, the J gene TRBJ1-1, with 11 nucleotides matching TRBD1. The CDR3 is 16 amino acids. V lost 7 bases, J lost 0 bases, and 7 bases stayed unmatched. Germline V gives CDR1 MNHNS, CDR2 SASEGT. CDR3 protein: CASNSGTGGVNTEAFF. CDR3 DNA: TGTGCCAGCAACTCCGGGACAGGGGGGGTGAACACTGAAGCTTTCTTT.

V is TRBV18 and J is TRBJ2-7; 10 bases map to TRBD2. CDR1 KGHSH and CDR2 LQKENI come from the germline V gene. The V gene end was trimmed by 8 bases and the J gene end by 6 bases; junction bases not matched to a gene: 13. The CDR3 sequence is 15 residues long. CDR3 residues: CASPQSGTSVIEQYF. As DNA, the CDR3 is TGTGCCAGCCCACAATCCGGGACTAGCGTTATCGAGCAGTACTTC.

This chain links TRBV29-1 with TRBJ1-4; D gene ambiguous. From germline, CDR1 is SQVTM and CDR2 ANQGSEA. Trimming took 5 bases from V and 5 from J, leaving 15 bases between them. The CDR3 consists of 14 residues. This CDR3 is CSVRATLRNEKLFF. The CDR3 bases are TGCAGCGTTCGAGCCACACTTAGGAATGAAAAACTGTTTTTT.

The chain is built from TRBV5-1 and TRBJ2-5; TRBD2 is a possible D gene (6 bases). The CDR3 covers 15 residues. Trimming cost V 2 bases and J 1 base, with 12 bases left between them. Germline V gives CDR1 SGHRS, CDR2 YFSETQ. The CDR3 region is CASSFGGISQETQYF. CDR3 coding DNA: TGCGCCAGCAGCTTCGGGGGTATATCCCAAGAGACCCAGTACTTC.

Ten or more counts support this clonotype. The chain combines TRBV6-2 or TRBV6-3 with TRBJ1-1; the D gene is possibly TRBD1 (5 bases). CDR1 is MNHEY, CDR2 SVGEGT, per germline. The CDR3 has 14 residues. V lost 5 bases and J lost 5, with 15 bases in between. CDR3 residues: CASSPQGSRTEAFF. The CDR3 bases are TGTGCCAGCAGTCCGCAGGGTAGCCGGACTGAAGCTTTCTTT.

This chain links TRBV5-1 with TRBJ1-4; weak D call: TRBD1 (6 bases). The V end lost 3 bases, the J end lost 0 bases, and 12 bases lay between the germline ends. Germline loops: CDR1 SGHRS, CDR2 YFSETQ. This CDR3 contains 16 residues. CDR3 residues: CASSSTGSATNEKLFF. The CDR3 nucleotides are TGCGCCAGCAGCTCTACAGGGTCTGCAACTAATGAAAAACTGTTTTTT.

This clonotype was found a few times. The CDR3 nucleotides read TGCGCCAGCAGCCAGACAGACCAAGAGACCCAGTACTTC. Encoded protein: CASSQTDQETQYF. The chain combines TRBV5-1 with TRBJ2-5, with D perhaps matching TRBD1 (5 bases). This CDR3 is 13 amino acids long. Germline V gene data show CDR1 as SGHRS and CDR2 as YFSETQ. V lost 4 bases, J lost 0 bases, and 7 bases lay in between.

This clonotype appeared a few times. The chain recombines TRBV7-9 with TRBJ1-4, with no clear D. The CDR3 runs to 14 residues. Trimming left V 2 bases short and J 8 bases short, with 12 bases between. Germline V gene data show CDR1 as SEHNR and CDR2 as FQNEAQ (reference sequence). CDR3 amino acids: CASSLYSGSEKLFF. The DNA for the CDR3 is TGTGCCAGCAGCTTATACAGCGGCAGCGAAAAACTGTTTTTT.

This clonotype was seen a few times. The J gene is TRBJ2-7, the V gene TRBV2; 7 nucleotides match TRBD2. The length of the CDR3 is 16 residues. Per the germline V gene, CDR1 is SNHLY and CDR2 is FYNNEI. The J segment lost 0 bases and the V segment lost 0 bases, leaving 5 bases of the junction unmatched. The CDR3 sequence is CASSEAPGTTSYEQYF. The CDR3 DNA is TGTGCCAGCAGTGAAGCGCCCGGGACTACCTCCTACGAGCAGTACTTC.

This rearrangement joins TRBV9 to TRBJ2-7; 7 nucleotides align to TRBD1. The CDR3 sequence is 14 residues long. The V and J ends lost 3 bases and 5 bases, in that order; junction bases with no gene match: 8. Looked up from germline, CDR1 is SGDLS and CDR2 is YYNGEE. The CDR3 DNA sequence: TGTGCCAGCAGCGCCCGGGACAGACCCCACGAGCAGTACTTC. This gives the protein CASSARDRPHEQYF.

The chain recombines TRBV2 with TRBJ2-1; no clear D. Germline loops: CDR1 SNHLY, CDR2 FYNNEI. V was clipped by 2 bases and J by 3 bases, with 11 bases between them. The CDR3 covers 15 residues. Here the CDR3 reads CASSEIGSFYNEQFF. The CDR3 nucleotides are TGTGCCAGCAGTGAAATTGGTTCGTTCTACAATGAGCAGTTCTTC.